One sample yielded the 15 T cell receptor beta chains listed below, sequenced in a study of cytomegalovirus exposure and HLA in healthy donors. Some clones are missing from TCRdb's copy, which holds only in-frame ones; the method was immunoSEQ multiplex PCR. The sample includes approximately 160,000 clones, over 85% of them seen just once. Sequenced sample: PBMCs. These receptors were obtained from a woman aged 18-29 years in good health and CMV-seropositive.

This chain joins TRBV4-3 and TRBJ2-5; 9 nucleotides align to TRBD1. Germline CDR1 reads LGHNA; CDR2 reads YSLEER. J was trimmed by 5 bases and V by 0 bases; bases with no gene match: 13. The CDR3 extends over 18 amino acids. CDR3 DNA sequence: TGCGCCAGCAGCCAAGACCCCCGTGGGGGACAGGGTTTCGAGACCCAGTACTTC. It codes for CASSQDPRGGQGFETQYF.

The V and J genes are TRBV2 and TRBJ2-7, with 7 nucleotides matching TRBD2. V was clipped by 6 bases and J by 0 bases; unmatched bases: 8. Germline CDR1 is SNHLY and CDR2 is FYNNEI. This CDR3 contains 15 residues. In nucleotides, the CDR3 is TGTGCCAGCAGCGGTAGCGGGCGAAGCTCCTACGAGCAGTACTTC. Translating it yields CASSGSGRSSYEQYF.

This clone was counted between two and nine times. The chain is built from TRBV6-6 and TRBJ2-3; 9 bases agree with TRBD2. Trimming removed 4 bases from V and 1 base from J; junction bases left unmatched: 0. This CDR3 has 14 residues. Germline lookup yields CDR1 MNHNY and CDR2 SVGAGI (reference sequence). The DNA for the CDR3 is TGTGCCAGCAGTTGGACTAGCGGCACAGATACGCAGTATTTT. It translates to CASSWTSGTDTQYF.

The gene calls are TRBV5-6 and TRBJ1-1; no clear D. The V gene's germline CDR1 is SGHDT and CDR2 YYEEEE. The CDR3 runs 12 residues. Trimming stripped 0 bases from V and 4 bases from J, with 4 bases between. CDR3 sequence reads: CASSLAVTEAFF. CDR3 coding DNA: TGTGCCAGCAGCTTGGCCGTCACTGAAGCTTTCTTT. Full variable domain (outside the CDR3, taken from reference TRBV5-6 and TRBJ1-1): DAGVTQSPTHLIKTRGQQVTLRCSPKSGHDTVSWYQQALGQGPQFIFQYYEEEERQRGNFPDRFSGHQFPNYSSELNVNALLLGDSALYLCASSLAVTEAFFGQGTRLTVV.

The chain couples TRBV7-2 to TRBJ2-7; tentative D call: TRBD2 (7 bases). Trimming stripped 5 bases from V and 5 bases from J, with 13 bases between. Germline-derived CDR1 and CDR2 are SGHTA and FQGNSA. The CDR3 is 13 residues long. The CDR3 nucleotides are TGTGCCAGCAGCGGGGGGGGCGCCAACGAGCAGTACTTC. Protein product: CASSGGGANEQYF.

The rearrangement uses TRBV29-1 and TRBJ2-3; no firm D call. The CDR3 extends over 15 amino acids. V was pared by 3 bases and J by 2 bases, with 15 bases between. Germline values: CDR1 SQVTM, CDR2 ANQGSEA. The CDR3 DNA follows: TGCAGCGTTGAGTGGCAGGAAAAACCCACAGATACGCAGTATTTT. It codes for CSVEWQEKPTDTQYF.

The CDR3: CASSQGRAPSYEQYF. CDR3 in DNA: TGCGCCAGCAGCCAAGGGCGGGCCCCCTCCTACGAGCAGTACTTC. The genes are TRBV4-1 and TRBJ2-7; D perhaps matches TRBD2 (5 bases). Germline V CDR1 and CDR2: MGHRA, YSYEKL. The V gene lost 1 base and the J gene lost 0 bases, with 10 bases spanning the gap. The CDR3 is 15 residues long.

The CDR3 DNA is TGTGCCAGCAGCCCCAATAGTCCGACGGGACAAGAGACCCAGTACTTC. Protein product: CASSPNSPTGQETQYF. The chain has TRBV9 and TRBJ2-5; D is perhaps TRBD2 (5 bases). Trimming pared 4 bases from V and 2 bases from J, leaving 18 bases between. CDR1 is SGDLS, CDR2 YYNGEE, per germline. The CDR3 sequence is 16 residues long.

The chain combines TRBV29-1 with TRBJ1-4; no reliable D call. The V gene lost 5 bases and the J gene lost 7 bases, with 14 bases spanning the gap. CDR3 length equals 13 residues. Germline CDR1 and CDR2: SQVTM and ANQGSEA. The CDR3 DNA reads TGCAGCGTTCGACACGCTGGCTTTGAAAAACTGTTTTTT. Translated, it gives CSVRHAGFEKLFF.

The chain has TRBV6-5 and TRBJ1-1, with a tentative D call TRBD1 (6 bases). Per the germline V gene, CDR1 is MNHEY and CDR2 is SVGAGI. The CDR3 covers 13 residues. V was shortened by 2 bases and J by 8 bases, with 12 bases between the two germline ends. The CDR3 protein is CASSYLGQPEAFF. CDR3 DNA: TGTGCCAGCAGTTACCTCGGACAGCCAGAAGCTTTCTTT.

This sequence joins TRBV27 and TRBJ1-1, with D perhaps matching TRBD1 (6 bases). The CDR3 has 13 amino acids. Germline-derived CDR1 and CDR2 are MNHEY and SMNVEV (reference sequence). V was cut by 3 bases and J by 7 bases, with 12 bases left in between. CDR3 amino acids: CASSLRRGHEAFF. As DNA, the CDR3 is TGTGCCAGCAGTTTGCGCAGGGGACATGAAGCTTTCTTT.

V usage is TRBV6-5 and J usage is TRBJ2-1; 10 bases line up with TRBD2. Trimming took 4 bases from V and 5 from J; bases not matched to a gene: 8. The CDR3 runs 16 residues. Germline CDR1 is MNHEY and CDR2 is SVGAGI. The CDR3 is CASSSRTLAGHNEQFF. CDR3 nucleotides: TGTGCCAGCAGTTCTCGAACACTAGCGGGGCACAATGAGCAGTTCTTC.

V and J are TRBV19 and TRBJ1-4; no definite D call. Germline lookup yields CDR1 LNHDA and CDR2 SQIVND (reference sequence). Deletions cut 5 bases from V and 4 bases from J, with 11 bases between. This CDR3 has 14 residues. CDR3 residues: CASSGWRDNEKLFF. The CDR3 nucleotides read TGTGCCAGTAGTGGTTGGAGAGATAATGAAAAACTGTTTTTT. Variable domain in full (rest from reference TRBV19 and TRBJ1-4): DGGITQSPKYLFRKEGQNVTLSCEQNLNHDAMYWYRQDPGQGLRLIYYSQIVNDFQKGDIAEGYSVSREKKESFPLTVTSAQKNPTAFYLCASSGWRDNEKLFFGSGTQLSVL.

The CDR3 reads CASRRESLNTEAFF. In nucleotides, the CDR3 is TGTGCCAGCAGACGTGAGAGCCTGAACACTGAAGCTTTCTTT. The chain has TRBV6-5 and TRBJ1-1; D is uncertain. CDR3 length equals 14 residues. V was shortened by 6 bases and J by 0 bases, with 11 bases between the two germline ends. Germline V lookup: CDR1 MNHEY, CDR2 SVGAGI.

The V gene is TRBV27, the J gene TRBJ2-3; the D gene is possibly TRBD1 (6 bases). V was trimmed by 3 bases and J by 7 bases, leaving 17 bases between them. The CDR3 extends over 15 amino acids. Germline V gene data show CDR1 as MNHEY and CDR2 as SMNVEV (reference sequence). CDR3 DNA: TGTGCCAGCAGTTTGGGGCGCAGGGGTATGAATACGCAGTATTTT. Translation: CASSLGRRGMNTQYF.